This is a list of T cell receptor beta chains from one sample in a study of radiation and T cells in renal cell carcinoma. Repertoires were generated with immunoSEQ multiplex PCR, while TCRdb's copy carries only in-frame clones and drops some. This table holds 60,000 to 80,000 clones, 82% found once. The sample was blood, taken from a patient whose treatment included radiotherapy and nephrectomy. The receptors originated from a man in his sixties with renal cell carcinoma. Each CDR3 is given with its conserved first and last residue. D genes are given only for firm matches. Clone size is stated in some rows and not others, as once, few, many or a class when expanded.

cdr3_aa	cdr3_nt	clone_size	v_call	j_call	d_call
CSALSRPGTSGKRNEQFF	TGCAGCGCCCTATCACGCCCCGGGACTAGCGGGAAAAGGAATGAGCAGTTCTTC	once	TRBV29-1	TRBJ2-1	TRBD2
CASSWGTGHSYEQYF	TGTGCCAGCAGCTGGGGGACAGGACACTCCTACGAGCAGTACTTC	.	TRBV6-5	TRBJ2-7	TRBD1
CASSQGAGGWGIQYF	TGTGCCAGCAGCCAAGGGGCAGGGGGCTGGGGCATTCAGTACTTC	once	TRBV4-2	TRBJ2-4	TRBD1
CASSLASTGELFF	TGCGCCAGCAGCTTGGCAAGCACCGGGGAGCTGTTTTTT	.	TRBV5-1	TRBJ2-2	.
CASSPAYEQYF	TGTGCCAGCAGCCCGGCCTACGAGCAGTACTTC	.	TRBV7-2	TRBJ2-7	.
CSVHRGGAAFF	TGCAGCGTCCATAGAGGGGGTGCAGCTTTCTTT	many	TRBV29-1	TRBJ1-1	.
CASRSGTGNSPLHF	TGTGCCAGCAGATCCGGGACAGGGAATTCACCCCTCCACTTT	.	TRBV25-1	TRBJ1-6	TRBD1
CASSQRDGLSFGELFF	TGCGCCAGCAGCCAAAGGGATGGACTATCGTTCGGGGAGCTGTTTTTT	.	TRBV4-1	TRBJ2-2	.
CASSHRPFMISGANVLTF	TGCGCCAGCAGCCATAGACCCTTTATGATTTCTGGGGCCAACGTCCTGACTTTC	few	TRBV4-3	TRBJ2-6	.
CASRAGQPYNEQFF	TGTGCCAGCAGAGCGGGACAGCCTTACAATGAGCAGTTCTTC	.	TRBV25-1	TRBJ2-1	.
CASSYSRGYEQYF	TGTGCCAGCTCATATAGCCGGGGCTACGAGCAGTACTTC	once	TRBV18	TRBJ2-7	.
CASSLWGQGLETQYF	TGTGCCAGCAGCTTATGGGGACAGGGTCTGGAGACCCAGTACTTC	.	TRBV7-2	TRBJ2-5	TRBD1
CASNAGGSNQPQHF	TGTGCCAGCAATGCGGGGGGCTCGAATCAGCCCCAGCATTTT	.	TRBV27	TRBJ1-5	.
CASSPRDGRNQPQHF	TGTGCCAGCTCACCTCGGGATGGCCGAAATCAGCCCCAGCATTTT	few	TRBV18	TRBJ1-5	.
CAIAETGGGNQPQHF	TGTGCCATCGCGGAGACAGGGGGTGGCAATCAGCCCCAGCATTTT	.	TRBV10-3	TRBJ1-5	TRBD1
CASSLGQGPQPQHF	TGTGCCAGCAGCTTAGGGCAGGGTCCTCAGCCCCAGCATTTT	few	TRBV7-2	TRBJ1-5	.
CASSASNRGFMTEAFF	TGTGCCAGCAGCGCAAGCAACCGGGGTTTTATGACTGAAGCTTTCTTT	.	TRBV9	TRBJ1-1	.
CASKPRLGVRTQYF	TGTGCCAGCAAGCCACGACTGGGGGTCAGGACCCAGTACTTC	few	TRBV2	TRBJ2-5	.
CASSLGTGSEYEQYF	TGCGCCAGCAGCTTGGGAACGGGATCTGAGTACGAGCAGTACTTC	.	TRBV5-1	TRBJ2-7	.
CASSLTIVEQYF	TGTGCCAGCAGTTTAACGATAGTTGAGCAGTACTTC	.	TRBV28	TRBJ2-7	.
CASSLVNTDRGETQYF	TGCGCCAGCAGCTTGGTCAACACGGACAGGGGTGAGACCCAGTACTTC	.	TRBV5-1	TRBJ2-5	TRBD1
CASSWTGRREKLFF	TGTGCCAGCAGTTGGACAGGGAGAAGGGAAAAACTGTTTTTT	.	TRBV6-5	TRBJ1-4	TRBD1
CASRPGDSNQPQHF	TGTGCCAGCAGGCCTGGGGACAGCAATCAGCCCCAGCATTTT	.	TRBV2	TRBJ1-5	.
CASSLGGYSNQPQHF	TGTGCCAGCAGCTTGGGCGGCTATAGCAATCAGCCCCAGCATTTT	.	TRBV5-6	TRBJ1-5	.
CASSAPGTVVGYTF	TGTGCCAGTAGTGCACCCGGGACAGTAGTTGGCTACACCTTC	.	TRBV19	TRBJ1-2	TRBD1
CASRIGDTQYF	TGTGCCAGCAGGATTGGGGATACGCAGTATTTT	.	TRBV25-1	TRBJ2-3	.
CASSLDRWSTDTQYF	TGTGCCAGCAGCTTGGATCGATGGAGCACAGATACGCAGTATTTT	.	TRBV5-4	TRBJ2-3	.
CASTGGARYEQYF	TGTGCCAGCACGGGCGGGGCGCGGTACGAGCAGTACTTC	once	TRBV7-9	TRBJ2-7	.
CASSILLAGERDTQYF	TGTGCCAGTAGCATCTTACTAGCGGGAGAAAGAGATACGCAGTATTTT	.	TRBV19	TRBJ2-3	TRBD2
CASSGTGLLDEQYF	TGCGCCAGCAGCGGGACAGGGCTTCTGGACGAGCAGTACTTC	.	TRBV5-1	TRBJ2-7	TRBD1
CASSIPGLAYEQYF	TGTGCCAGTAGTATCCCGGGACTAGCTTACGAGCAGTACTTC	.	TRBV19	TRBJ2-7	TRBD2